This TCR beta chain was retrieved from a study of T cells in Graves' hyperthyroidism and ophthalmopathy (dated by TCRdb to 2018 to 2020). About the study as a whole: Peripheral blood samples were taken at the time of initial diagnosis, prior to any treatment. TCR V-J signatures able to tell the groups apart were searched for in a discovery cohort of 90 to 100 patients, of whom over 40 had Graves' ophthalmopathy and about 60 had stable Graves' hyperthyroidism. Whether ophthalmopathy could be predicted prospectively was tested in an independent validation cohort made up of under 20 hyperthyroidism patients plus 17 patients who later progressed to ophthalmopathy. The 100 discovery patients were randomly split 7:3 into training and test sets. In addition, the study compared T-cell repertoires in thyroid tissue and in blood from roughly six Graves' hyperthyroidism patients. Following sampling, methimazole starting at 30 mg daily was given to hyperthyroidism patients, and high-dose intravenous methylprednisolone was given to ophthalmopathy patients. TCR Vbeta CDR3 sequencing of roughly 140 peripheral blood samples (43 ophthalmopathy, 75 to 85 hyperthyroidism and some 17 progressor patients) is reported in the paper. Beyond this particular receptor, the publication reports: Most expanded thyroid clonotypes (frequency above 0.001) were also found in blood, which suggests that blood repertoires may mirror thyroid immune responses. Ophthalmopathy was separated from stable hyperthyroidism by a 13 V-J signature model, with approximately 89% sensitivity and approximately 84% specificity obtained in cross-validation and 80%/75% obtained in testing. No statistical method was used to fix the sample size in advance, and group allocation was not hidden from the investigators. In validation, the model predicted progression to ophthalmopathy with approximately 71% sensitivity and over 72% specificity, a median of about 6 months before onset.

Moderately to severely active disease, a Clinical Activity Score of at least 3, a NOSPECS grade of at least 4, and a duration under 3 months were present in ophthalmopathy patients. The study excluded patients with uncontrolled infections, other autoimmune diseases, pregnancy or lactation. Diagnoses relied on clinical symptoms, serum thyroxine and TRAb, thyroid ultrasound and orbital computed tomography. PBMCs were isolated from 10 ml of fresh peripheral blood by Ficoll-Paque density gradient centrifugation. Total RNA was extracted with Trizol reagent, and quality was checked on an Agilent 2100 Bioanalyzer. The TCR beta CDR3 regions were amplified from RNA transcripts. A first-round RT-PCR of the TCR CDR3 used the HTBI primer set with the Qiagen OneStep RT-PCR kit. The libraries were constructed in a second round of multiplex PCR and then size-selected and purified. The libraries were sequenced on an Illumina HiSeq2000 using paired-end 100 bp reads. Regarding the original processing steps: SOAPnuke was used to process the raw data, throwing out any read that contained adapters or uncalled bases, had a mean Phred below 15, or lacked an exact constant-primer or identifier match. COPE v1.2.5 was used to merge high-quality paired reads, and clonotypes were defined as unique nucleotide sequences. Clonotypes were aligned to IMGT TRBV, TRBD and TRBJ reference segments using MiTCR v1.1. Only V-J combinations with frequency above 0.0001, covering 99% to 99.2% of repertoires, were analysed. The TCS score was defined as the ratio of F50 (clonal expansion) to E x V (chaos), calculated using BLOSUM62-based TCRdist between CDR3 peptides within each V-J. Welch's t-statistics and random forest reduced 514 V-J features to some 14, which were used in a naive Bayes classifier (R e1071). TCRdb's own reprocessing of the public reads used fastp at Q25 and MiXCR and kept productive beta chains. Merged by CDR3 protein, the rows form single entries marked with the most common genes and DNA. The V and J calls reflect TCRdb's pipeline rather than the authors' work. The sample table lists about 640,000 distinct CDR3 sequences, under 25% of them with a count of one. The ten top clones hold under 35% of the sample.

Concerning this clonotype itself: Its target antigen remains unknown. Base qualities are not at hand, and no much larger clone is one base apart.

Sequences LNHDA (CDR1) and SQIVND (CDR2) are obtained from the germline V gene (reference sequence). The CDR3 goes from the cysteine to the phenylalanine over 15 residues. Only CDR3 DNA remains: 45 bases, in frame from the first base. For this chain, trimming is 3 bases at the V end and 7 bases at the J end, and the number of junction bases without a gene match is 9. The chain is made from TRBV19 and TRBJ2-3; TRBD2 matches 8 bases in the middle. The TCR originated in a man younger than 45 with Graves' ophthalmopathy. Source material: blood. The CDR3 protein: CASSMGTRSGYTQYF. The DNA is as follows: TGTGCCAGTAGTATGGGGACTAGATCGGGTTATACGCAGTATTTT.